This T cell receptor (beta chain) originates from a study of blood T cells in healthy people across ages (dated by TCRdb to the mid-2010s). With regard to the full study: Template switching captured roughly one uniquely barcoded TCR beta cDNA molecule per two T cells in model experiments. Two additional independent replicas of 1 million unique cDNA reads from the same blood draw were analyzed for two donors (one aged 18 to 30 and one aged 80 or older). Donors of different ages were randomly distributed across sequencing lanes to avoid experimental bias. Four age groups were formed from the donors: young (average about 15 years), middle-aged (approximately 41), aged (over 55) and long-lived (roughly 88). Using deep sequencing normalized with unique cDNA molecular identifiers, the study measured how TCR beta repertoire diversity changes with age. Overall study results and their limits: Total diversity estimates from one million sequenced T cells were considered lower bounds and underestimates. As age increased, observed TCR beta diversity per million T cells dropped in a roughly linear way, and a significant reduction was already evident by age about 40. The percentage of naive T cells measured by flow cytometry correlated strongly with observed TCR beta diversity. Bulk unsorted PBMC profiling prevented conclusive comparison of naive and antigen-experienced compartments. Compared with the aged group, the long-lived group had more naive CD4+ T cells, fewer expanded clones and increased TCR diversity, suggesting age selection. The CMV infection status of donors was not known, potentially confounding age-related changes in expanded clonotypes.

Concerning this clonotype: Its specific antigen is unknown. One base away there is no much larger clone; base qualities are not given.

From the cysteine up to the phenylalanine, the CDR3 has a length of 17 residues. This entry keeps only the CDR3 DNA: 51 bases, framed from base 1. The library was obtained by 5' RACE. Sequenced using an Illumina HiSeq 2500. A second PCR of roughly 7 to 11 cycles was run with a J-beta primer mix and a sample-barcoded 5' primer. A unique molecular identifier was introduced onto each TCR beta cDNA molecule by a template-switch 5' adaptor carrying 12 random nucleotides. Each sample yielded at least 2.5 million CDR3-containing paired-end reads. First-strand cDNA synthesis was performed from all RNA using the Mint cDNA synthesis kit, with priming by a TRBC-specific oligonucleotide. All cDNA was treated with uracil-DNA glycosylase and then went through a first 18-cycle PCR with the universal primers M1SS and BC2_uni_R. The authors processed their data as follows. For normalization, 1 million high-quality reads were randomly selected from each sample, with every read carrying a distinct molecular identifier. Instead of being binned into consensus sequences, reads with shared molecular identifiers were discarded. MiTCR, run with a Q25 quality threshold and the strictest error-elimination algorithm, handled CDR3 identification, clonotype clustering and error correction. Lower-bound total TCR beta diversity was estimated with a nonparametric unseen species model using Euler transformation. Through fastp at Q25 and MiXCR, TCRdb rebuilt clones from the public reads, retaining in-frame beta chains. Entries are consolidated by CDR3 protein sequence, retaining the most common genes and DNA. In this record, the V and J calls reflect TCRdb's handling and not the investigators' own analysis. The table for this sample lists roughly 800,000 distinct CDR3 sequences; roughly 50% of them were counted only once. The top ten clonotypes cover 22% of the sample.

The approximately 40 donors, aged roughly 6 to 95 years, were systemically healthy Caucasian individuals from Russia. Around 9.7 milliliters of peripheral blood were collected from each donor into EDTA-treated Vacutainer tubes. Ficoll-Paque density-gradient centrifugation was used to isolate PBMCs, with at least 6 million obtained per sample. Total RNA was extracted from PBMCs with Trizol reagent, with at least 5.5 micrograms obtained per sample. Naive CD45RAhigh/CD27high T cell percentages were measured by flow cytometry on a PBMC aliquot from every donor. The chain employs TRBV12-3 or TRBV12-4 and TRBJ2-4; 11 central bases correspond to TRBD2. The tail of the sequence fits TRBJ2-7 better, so the J call may be wrong. The sequenced sample consisted of blood. This receptor was obtained from a man aged 25 to 45 in good health. The base sequence is TGTGCCAGCAGTCCAACACCGGGACTAGCGGTAGACTACGAGCAGTACTTC. This codes for CASSPTPGLAVDYEQYF.